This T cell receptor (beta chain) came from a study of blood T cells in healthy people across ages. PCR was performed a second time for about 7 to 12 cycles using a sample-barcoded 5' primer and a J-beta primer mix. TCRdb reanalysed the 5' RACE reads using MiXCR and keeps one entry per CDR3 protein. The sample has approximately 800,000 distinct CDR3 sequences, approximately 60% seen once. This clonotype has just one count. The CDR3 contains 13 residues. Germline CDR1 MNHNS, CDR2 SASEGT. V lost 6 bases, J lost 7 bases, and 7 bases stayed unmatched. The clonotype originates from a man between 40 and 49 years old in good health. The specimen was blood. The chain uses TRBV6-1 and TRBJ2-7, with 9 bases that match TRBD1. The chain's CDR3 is CASSGQGQEEQYF. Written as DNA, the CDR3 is TGTGCCAGCAGCGGACAGGGGCAAGAAGAGCAGTACTTC.